A selection of T cell receptor beta chains follows, all from one sample in a study of vaccination and CD4 T cells after COVID-19. Their target antigens are unknown. TCRdb analysed the PCR reads with MiXCR anew, one entry per CDR3 protein. The sample consists of about 20,000 distinct CDR3 sequences, 40% to 50% of them appearing once. The sequencing sample was made of CD4+ T cells from blood, cultured in vitro. The receptors originated from a human donor who had recovered from COVID-19. CDR3s include the opening cysteine and the closing phenylalanine or tryptophan. D genes are given only for firm matches. Expanded clones get a size class; other rows say once, few or many, or leave the size out.

.,TRBJ2-7,TRBV15,few,TGTGCCACCAGCAGAGATCCCGCTAGCCCCAACGAGCAGTACTTC,CATSRDPASPNEQYF
.,TRBJ2-7,TRBV7-2,few,TGTGCCAGCAGCTTAGAGGGGGGGGGCGAGCAGTACTTC,CASSLEGGGEQYF
TRBD1,TRBJ2-7,TRBV7-9,.,TGTGCCAGCAGCATACAAACCGGGACAGGGGGCACCTACGAGCAGTACTTC,CASSIQTGTGGTYEQYF
TRBD2,TRBJ2-7,TRBV11-3,once,TGTGCCACCGCTTTGCGGGAGGGCGACGAGCAGTACTTC,CATALREGDEQYF
.,TRBJ2-7,TRBV5-4,.,TGTGCCAGCAGCTTGCAAGGCTCCTACGAGCAGTACTTC,CASSLQGSYEQYF
.,TRBJ1-6,TRBV2,.,TGTGCCAGCAGTGAAGCGACCGGGACCGGGGGTTCACCCCTCCACTTT,CASSEATGTGGSPLHF
TRBD1,TRBJ2-2,TRBV24-1,few,TGTGCCACCAGTGATTTGTCCAGGGGGATTACCGGGGAGCTGTTTTTT,CATSDLSRGITGELFF
TRBD2,TRBJ2-5,TRBV29-1,large,TGCAGCGTTGTGGGGGGGGTGAGAGAGACCCAGTACTTC,CSVVGGVRETQYF
.,TRBJ2-1,TRBV7-3,once,TGTGCCAGCAGCTTAAATCCGCCCCCCTACAATGAGCAGTTCTTC,CASSLNPPPYNEQFF
TRBD1,TRBJ1-6,TRBV28,medium-sized,TGTGCCAGCAGTAATCCGGACAGGGAGAATAATTCACCCCTCCACTTT,CASSNPDRENNSPLHF
.,TRBJ1-6,TRBV7-9,few,TGTGCCAGCAGCTTAGCGGCACATAATTCACCCCTCCACTTT,CASSLAAHNSPLHF
TRBD1,TRBJ1-6,TRBV14,.,TGTGCCAGCAGCCGAGGGACAGCTAGCTCACCCCTCCACTTT,CASSRGTASSPLHF
TRBD1,TRBJ2-5,TRBV11-2,few,TGTGCCAGCAGCTTAGAAACAGGGGTGAAGACCCAGTACTTC,CASSLETGVKTQYF
TRBD1,TRBJ1-2,TRBV2,.,TGTGCCAGCAGTGTGGGACAGGGCCTTTATGGCTACACCTTC,CASSVGQGLYGYTF
.,TRBJ1-1,TRBV5-1,once,TGCGCCAGCAGCTTTGAAGGGAAGTTCAGTGAAGCTTTCTTT,CASSFEGKFSEAFF
.,TRBJ1-2,TRBV5-1,.,TGCGCCAGCAGCCGCAGTCCGGACACGTCTAACTATGGCTACACCTTC,CASSRSPDTSNYGYTF
.,TRBJ1-2,TRBV6-5,.,TGTGCCAGCAGTTACTTAATACGGAACTATGGCTACACCTTC,CASSYLIRNYGYTF
TRBD1,TRBJ2-3,TRBV19,.,TGTGCCAGTAGTTTCCGACAGGGGCAGGCAGATACGCAGTATTTT,CASSFRQGQADTQYF
TRBD2,TRBJ2-1,TRBV4-3,.,TGCGCCAGCAGCCAAGCTATTACCAGCGGGGGTGGTGAGCAGTTCTTC,CASSQAITSGGGEQFF
.,TRBJ1-5,TRBV7-8,.,TGTGCCAGCAGAGGAGGGAATACGGGCAATCAGCCCCAGCATTTT,CASRGGNTGNQPQHF
.,TRBJ2-5,TRBV6-2/TRBV6-3,.,TGTGCCAGCAGTTATCCTGTAGAGACCCAGTACTTC,CASSYPVETQYF
TRBD2,TRBJ2-6,TRBV3-1,.,TGTGCCAGCAGCCGGGGAGGGGTGAGCTCTGGGGCCAACGTCCTGACTTTC,CASSRGGVSSGANVLTF
.,TRBJ1-5,TRBV28,few,TGTGCCAGCAGTTTAGGGGGGGCGAGCAATCAGCCCCAGCATTTT,CASSLGGASNQPQHF
TRBD2,TRBJ2-1,TRBV20-1,.,TGCAGTGCTAGGAAGACTAGCGGGGGAGGTGAGCAGTTCTTC,CSARKTSGGGEQFF
TRBD2,TRBJ2-7,TRBV27,.,TGTGCCAGCAGTCCGAGCGGGAGGTTCTCCTACGAGCAGTACTTC,CASSPSGRFSYEQYF
.,TRBJ2-1,TRBV12-3/TRBV12-4,.,TGTGCCAGCAGTTTGGCCCTAACGGGGGGCACAGTACAGTTCTTC,CASSLALTGGTVQFF
TRBD1,TRBJ1-5,TRBV2,few,TGTGCCAGCAGTGAAGTACGGGGCAGGGGGCTCGCACAGCCCCAGCATTTT,CASSEVRGRGLAQPQHF
.,TRBJ1-1,TRBV20-1,few,TGCAGTGCCCCGGCCCATGGGCAGTTTGCTGAAGCTTTCTTT,CSAPAHGQFAEAFF
TRBD1,TRBJ1-2,TRBV7-8,.,TGTGCCAGCAGCCTCTCCCGGGACAGGGGTTTGAGCTATGGCTACACCTTC,CASSLSRDRGLSYGYTF
.,TRBJ2-1,TRBV24-1,.,TGTGCCACCAGTGATTTGATGGCTCTACCAGATTCAATGGGGCTTAAATACAATGAGCAGTTCTTC,CATSDLMALPDSMGLKYNEQFF
.,TRBJ2-3,TRBV20-1,hyperexpanded,.,CSSSGLAAHMADTQYF
.,TRBJ1-1,TRBV7-8,.,TGTGCCAGCAGCCTTAAAAGGAACACTGAAGCTTTCTTT,CASSLKRNTEAFF
TRBD1,TRBJ1-2,TRBV7-9,.,TGTGCCAGCAGCCCGGACAGGGGTTTGGCCTATGGCTACACCTTC,CASSPDRGLAYGYTF
.,TRBJ2-3,TRBV7-2,few,TGTGCCAGCAGCTTATCCCGGCAAGATACGCAGTATTTT,CASSLSRQDTQYF
.,TRBJ1-2,TRBV28,.,TGTGCCAGCACCCTTCCCGGGGATCTGTATGGCTACACCTTC,CASTLPGDLYGYTF
TRBD1,TRBJ2-3,TRBV6-1,.,TGTGCCAGCAACAGACTAACAGGGGGCAGGAGAAGGGGTACAGATACGCAGTATTTT,CASNRLTGGRRRGTDTQYF